This T cell receptor beta chain was sequenced for a study of T cell responses to AZD1222 COVID-19 vaccine. This CDR3 has 16 residues. Germline assignment: CDR1 LNHDA and CDR2 SQIVND (reference sequence). The V and J ends lost 4 bases and 5 bases respectively, with 20 bases between them. Clones were read by immunoSEQ multiplex PCR, and TCRdb kept only the in-frame ones, dropping some. The sample has about 160,000 clones, more than 85% seen once. The sequence came from an adult who received the AZD1222 COVID-19 vaccine. V and J are TRBV19 and TRBJ2-5, with D possibly being TRBD2 (5 bases). The sequencing here drew on peripheral blood, taken 28 days after the second AZD1222 dose. The CDR3 is CASSSLAGLIGETQYF. CDR3 DNA sequence: TGTGCCAGTAGTAGTCTAGCTGGACTGATCGGGGAGACCCAGTACTTC.